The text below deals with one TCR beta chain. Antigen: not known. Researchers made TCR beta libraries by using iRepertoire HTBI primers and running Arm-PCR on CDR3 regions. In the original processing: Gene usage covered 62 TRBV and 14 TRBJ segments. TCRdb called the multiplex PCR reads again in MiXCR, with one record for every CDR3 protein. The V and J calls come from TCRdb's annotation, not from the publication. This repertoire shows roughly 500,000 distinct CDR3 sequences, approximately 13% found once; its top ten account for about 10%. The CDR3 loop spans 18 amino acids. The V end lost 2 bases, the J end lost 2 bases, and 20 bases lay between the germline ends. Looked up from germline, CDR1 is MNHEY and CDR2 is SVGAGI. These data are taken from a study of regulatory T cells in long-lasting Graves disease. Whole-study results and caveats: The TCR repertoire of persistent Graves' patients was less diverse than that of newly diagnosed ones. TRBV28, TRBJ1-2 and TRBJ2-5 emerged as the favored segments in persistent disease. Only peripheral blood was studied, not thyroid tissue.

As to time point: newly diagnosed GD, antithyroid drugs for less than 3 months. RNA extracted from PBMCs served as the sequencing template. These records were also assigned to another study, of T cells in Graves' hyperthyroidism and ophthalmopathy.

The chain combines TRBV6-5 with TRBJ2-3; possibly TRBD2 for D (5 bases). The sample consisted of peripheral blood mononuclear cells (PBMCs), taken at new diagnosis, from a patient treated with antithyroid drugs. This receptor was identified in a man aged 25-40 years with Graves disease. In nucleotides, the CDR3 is TGTGCCAGCAGTTACCCAAGGTCGTCTAGCCGATCCACAGATACGCAGTATTTT. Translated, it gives CASSYPRSSSRSTDTQYF.